This is a list of T cell receptor beta chains from one sample in a study of blood T cell repertoires in COVID-19. Produced via immunoSEQ multiplex PCR; TCRdb's table is partial and in-frame only. Of about 50,000 clones in the sample, 80% to 90% were seen once. The source material was peripheral blood. The receptors shown here come from a human donor in a cohort sampled during active COVID-19. The donor label of this sample is uncertain. Each CDR3 is given with its conserved first and last residue. A D gene is named only where the DNA matches it firmly. Rows may omit the clone size; those that give it use once, few, many or a size class.

v_gene: TRBV28
abundance: -
j_gene: TRBJ1-2
d_gene: -
CDR3nt: TGTGCCAGCAGTTCTAGAAGCTATGGCTACACCTTC
CDR3aa: CASSSRSYGYTF

v_gene: TRBV25-1
abundance: -
j_gene: TRBJ1-3
d_gene: -
CDR3nt: TGTGCCAGCAGTGATAGTAATCTCTCTGGAAACACCATATATTTT
CDR3aa: CASSDSNLSGNTIYF

v_gene: TRBV5-1
abundance: -
j_gene: TRBJ2-7
d_gene: TRBD1
CDR3nt: TGCGCCAGCAGCATGGCCGGGACAGGGTCCTACGAGCAGTACTTC
CDR3aa: CASSMAGTGSYEQYF

v_gene: TRBV19
abundance: -
j_gene: TRBJ2-5
d_gene: -
CDR3nt: TGTGCCAGCTCTACCAGGGGCCAGGTGACCCAGTACTTC
CDR3aa: CASSTRGQVTQYF

v_gene: TRBV2
abundance: -
j_gene: TRBJ1-4
d_gene: TRBD1
CDR3nt: TGTGCCAGCAGACTAGACAGGGCTGCAACTAATGAAAAACTGTTTTTT
CDR3aa: CASRLDRAATNEKLFF

v_gene: TRBV13
abundance: -
j_gene: TRBJ2-7
d_gene: TRBD1
CDR3nt: TGTGCCAGCAGGCCGGGACAGGGAGACTACGAGCAGTACTTC
CDR3aa: CASRPGQGDYEQYF

v_gene: TRBV15
abundance: -
j_gene: TRBJ1-2
d_gene: -
CDR3nt: TGTGCCACCAGCAGAGATCCTGGGGAGGGCTACACCTTC
CDR3aa: CATSRDPGEGYTF

v_gene: TRBV3-1/TRBV3-2
abundance: -
j_gene: TRBJ2-2
d_gene: TRBD1
CDR3nt: TGTGCCAGCAGCCAAACAGGACAGGGGGCGGCCGGGGAGCTGTTTTTT
CDR3aa: CASSQTGQGAAGELFF

v_gene: TRBV7-3
abundance: -
j_gene: TRBJ2-3
d_gene: TRBD2
CDR3nt: TGTGCCAGCAGCTCGGGGGGTAGCACAGATACGCAGTATTTT
CDR3aa: CASSSGGSTDTQYF

v_gene: TRBV29-1
abundance: -
j_gene: TRBJ2-7
d_gene: -
CDR3nt: TGCAGCGTTTCTGACAGTTACGAGCAGTACTTC
CDR3aa: CSVSDSYEQYF

v_gene: TRBV19
abundance: -
j_gene: TRBJ2-1
d_gene: TRBD2
CDR3nt: TGTGCCACCTCACCGGGGGGGCATAGGTTCAATGAGCAGTTCTTC
CDR3aa: CATSPGGHRFNEQFF

v_gene: TRBV5-3
abundance: -
j_gene: TRBJ2-7
d_gene: -
CDR3nt: TGTGCCAGAAGCTTGGACGAGATGAGTTCGTACGAGCAGTACTTC
CDR3aa: CARSLDEMSSYEQYF

v_gene: TRBV5-1
abundance: -
j_gene: TRBJ2-1
d_gene: TRBD2
CDR3nt: TGCGCCAGCTATAGCGGGGGAACAAACAATGAGCAGTTCTTC
CDR3aa: CASYSGGTNNEQFF

v_gene: TRBV21-1
abundance: -
j_gene: TRBJ1-5
d_gene: -
CDR3nt: TGTGCCAGCAGCAAAGAGAGGGCAGGCCACCATCAGCCCCAGCATTTT
CDR3aa: CASSKERAGHHQPQHF

v_gene: TRBV4-1
abundance: -
j_gene: TRBJ2-7
d_gene: TRBD1
CDR3nt: TGCGCCAGCAGCCAAGAGACAGGGGGTTTGGAGCAGTACTTC
CDR3aa: CASSQETGGLEQYF

v_gene: TRBV24-1
abundance: -
j_gene: TRBJ2-1
d_gene: TRBD2
CDR3nt: TGTGCCACCAGTGCTCAGGGGCTAGCGGGGAGGCTATCCTACAATGAGCAGTTCTTC
CDR3aa: CATSAQGLAGRLSYNEQFF

v_gene: TRBV6-6
abundance: -
j_gene: TRBJ2-7
d_gene: -
CDR3nt: TGTGCCAGCAGTAAGACAGCCGCGGGGTTCTACGAGCAGTACTTC
CDR3aa: CASSKTAAGFYEQYF

v_gene: TRBV9
abundance: -
j_gene: TRBJ1-6
d_gene: -
CDR3nt: TGTGCCAGCAGTCCCTACGGGGATAATTCACCCCTCCACTTT
CDR3aa: CASSPYGDNSPLHF

v_gene: TRBV7-9
abundance: once
j_gene: TRBJ1-5
d_gene: TRBD1
CDR3nt: TGTGCCAGCAGCCCGGGACAGGGGGCTAATCAGCCCCAGCATTTT
CDR3aa: CASSPGQGANQPQHF

v_gene: TRBV9
abundance: few
j_gene: TRBJ1-3
d_gene: -
CDR3nt: TGTGCCAGCAGCGTAAACAGCTTCTCTGGAAACACCATATATTTT
CDR3aa: CASSVNSFSGNTIYF

v_gene: TRBV19
abundance: -
j_gene: TRBJ1-6
d_gene: TRBD1
CDR3nt: TGTGCCAGTAGCACCGGGACAGGGGTTTCACCCCTCCACTTT
CDR3aa: CASSTGTGVSPLHF

v_gene: TRBV3-1/TRBV3-2
abundance: -
j_gene: TRBJ2-1
d_gene: -
CDR3nt: TGTGCCAGCAGCCAACCTTGGGGGCAGGGCTACAATGAGCAGTTCTTC
CDR3aa: CASSQPWGQGYNEQFF

v_gene: TRBV3-1/TRBV3-2
abundance: -
j_gene: TRBJ1-1
d_gene: -
CDR3nt: TGTGCCAGCAGCCTATCCGATCTTGGGGCGAACACTGAAGCTTTCTTT
CDR3aa: CASSLSDLGANTEAFF

v_gene: TRBV11-1
abundance: -
j_gene: TRBJ2-2
d_gene: -
CDR3nt: TGTGCCAGCAGCCCCCGGGGCGGGGAGCTGTTTTTT
CDR3aa: CASSPRGGELFF

v_gene: TRBV28
abundance: -
j_gene: TRBJ2-3
d_gene: -
CDR3nt: TGTGCCAGCAGTTTCCCCCGGGGTAGGAGCACAGATACGCAGTATTTT
CDR3aa: CASSFPRGRSTDTQYF

v_gene: TRBV2
abundance: -
j_gene: TRBJ1-1
d_gene: -
CDR3nt: TGTGCCAGCACTCCCAGGGGATTGAACACTGAAGCTTTCTTT
CDR3aa: CASTPRGLNTEAFF